A selection of T cell receptor beta chains follows, all from one sample in a study of regulatory T cells in long-lasting Graves disease. TCRdb fed the multiplex PCR reads into MiXCR, producing one record per CDR3 protein. The sample consists of hundreds of thousands of distinct CDR3 sequences, over 15% of them appearing once. These records were also assigned to another study, of T cells in Graves' hyperthyroidism and ophthalmopathy.

The source material was peripheral blood mononuclear cells (PBMCs), sampled at new diagnosis, from a patient treated with antithyroid drugs. The receptor source for this set is a woman in her twenties or thirties with Graves disease. The CDR3 runs from the conserved cysteine through the conserved F or W. The D gene is left open where the match is weak. The listing skips clone size in some rows; elsewhere it reads once, few, many or a size class.

J	V	D	size	DNA	CDR3
TRBJ2-5	TRBV27	TRBD2	-	TGTGCCAGCAGTTTATCGGTAGCGGGAGTAGAGACCCAGTACTTC	CASSLSVAGVETQYF
TRBJ2-2	TRBV6-1	-	few	TGTGCCACCCAGAGGCTACGGGGATGGAACACCGGGGAGCTGTTTTTT	CATQRLRGWNTGELFF
TRBJ2-7	TRBV28	-	many	TGTGCCAGCAGTTTAGATTTGGGTGTCTACGAGCAGTACTTC	CASSLDLGVYEQYF
TRBJ2-2	TRBV6-2/TRBV6-3	-	-	TGTGCCAGCAGTGAAAGGCCGGCCGCCAGGTCGAACACCGGGGAGCTGTTTTTT	CASSERPAARSNTGELFF
TRBJ2-1	TRBV7-2	-	-	TGTGCCAGCAGCCCTGGGCGGTTGATTTGGCAGTTCTTC	CASSPGRLIWQFF
TRBJ1-5	TRBV28	TRBD1	-	TGTGCCAGCAGTGCCCAGGGGGCGAGAGCCTTT	CASSAQGARAF
TRBJ2-7	TRBV18	-	few	TGTGCCAGCTCACCACGGGACTCGGGCTCCTACGAGCAGTACTTC	CASSPRDSGSYEQYF
TRBJ1-4	TRBV11-2	-	many	TGTGCCAGCAGCCGTACTACAGGGAGCCCTAATGAAAAACTGTTTTTT	CASSRTTGSPNEKLFF
TRBJ2-7	TRBV7-2	-	-	TGTGCCAGCAGCCGCTCCCTAGGACTCTCCTACGAGCAGTACTTC	CASSRSLGLSYEQYF
TRBJ2-2	TRBV12-3/TRBV12-4	TRBD1	few	TGTGCCAGCAGTTCCGACAGGGTTTGGGCCGGGGAGCTGTTTTTT	CASSSDRVWAGELFF
TRBJ1-2	TRBV13	-	many	TGTGCCAGCAGCTCCACCCGGGCCACATATGGCTACACCTTC	CASSSTRATYGYTF
TRBJ2-3	TRBV12-3/TRBV12-4	-	-	TGTGCCAGCAGTTTCGGCCCGACAGATACGCAGTATTTT	CASSFGPTDTQYF
TRBJ2-2	TRBV5-1	TRBD1	many	TGCGCCAGCAGAGTCCCATCAGGGGGCGGCAACACCGGGGAGCTGTTTTTT	CASRVPSGGGNTGELFF